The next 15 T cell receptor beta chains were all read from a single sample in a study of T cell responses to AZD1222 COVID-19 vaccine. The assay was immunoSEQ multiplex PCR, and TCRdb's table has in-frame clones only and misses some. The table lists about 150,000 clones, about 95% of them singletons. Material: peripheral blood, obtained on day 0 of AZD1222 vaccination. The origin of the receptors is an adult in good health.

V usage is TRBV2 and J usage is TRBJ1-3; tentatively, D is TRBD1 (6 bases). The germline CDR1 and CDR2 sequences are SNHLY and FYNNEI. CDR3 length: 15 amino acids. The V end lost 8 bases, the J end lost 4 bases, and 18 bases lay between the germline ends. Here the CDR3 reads CASGPQGRVGNTIYF. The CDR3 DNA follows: TGTGCCAGCGGACCCCAGGGGAGGGTCGGAAACACCATATATTTT.

The CDR3 spells CATTPRDRGYEQYV. CDR3 sequence (DNA): TGTGCCACCACCCCTCGGGACAGGGGATACGAGCAGTACGTC. V is TRBV21-1 and J is TRBJ2-7; the table's D call, TRBD1, was not checked against the DNA. TRBV21-1 is classified as a pseudogene. The CDR3 spans 14 residues.

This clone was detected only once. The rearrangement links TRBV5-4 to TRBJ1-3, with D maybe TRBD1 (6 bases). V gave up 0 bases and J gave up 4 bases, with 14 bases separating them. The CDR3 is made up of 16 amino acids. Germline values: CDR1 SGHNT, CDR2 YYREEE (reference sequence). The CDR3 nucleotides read TGTGCCAGCAGCTTGGCCTTAGGCCAGGGGGGAAACACCATATATTTT. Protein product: CASSLALGQGGNTIYF.

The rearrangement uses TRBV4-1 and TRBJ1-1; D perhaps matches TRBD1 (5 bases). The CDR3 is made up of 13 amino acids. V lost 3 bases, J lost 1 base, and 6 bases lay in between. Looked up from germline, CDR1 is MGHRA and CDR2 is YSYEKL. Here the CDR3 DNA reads TGCGCCAGCAGCCACACAGGGAACACTGAAGCTTTCTTT. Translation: CASSHTGNTEAFF.

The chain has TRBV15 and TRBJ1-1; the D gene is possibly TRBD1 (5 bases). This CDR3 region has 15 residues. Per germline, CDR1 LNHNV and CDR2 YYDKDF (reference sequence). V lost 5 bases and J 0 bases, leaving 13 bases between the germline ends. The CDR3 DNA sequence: TGTGCCACCAGCGGCATTGGGGGAATGAACACTGAAGCTTTCTTT. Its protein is CATSGIGGMNTEAFF.

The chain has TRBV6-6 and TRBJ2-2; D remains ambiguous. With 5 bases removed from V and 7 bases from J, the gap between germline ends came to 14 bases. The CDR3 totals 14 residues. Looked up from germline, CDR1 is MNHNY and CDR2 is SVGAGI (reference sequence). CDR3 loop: CASSANQFGGELFF. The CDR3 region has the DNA TGTGCCAGCAGTGCCAACCAGTTCGGCGGGGAGCTGTTTTTT.

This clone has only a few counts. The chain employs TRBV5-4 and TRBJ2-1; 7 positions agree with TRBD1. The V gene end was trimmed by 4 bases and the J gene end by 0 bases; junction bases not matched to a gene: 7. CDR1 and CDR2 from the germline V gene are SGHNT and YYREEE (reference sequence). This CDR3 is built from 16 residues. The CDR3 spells CASSGGQLVSYNEQFF. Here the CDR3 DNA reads TGTGCCAGCAGCGGGGGACAGCTAGTCTCCTACAATGAGCAGTTCTTC.

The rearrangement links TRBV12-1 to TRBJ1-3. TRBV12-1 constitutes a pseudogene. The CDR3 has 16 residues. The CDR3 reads CASSFPIYLTGNTIYF. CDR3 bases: TGTGCCAGCAGCTTCCCAATATACCTAACTGGAAACACCATATATTTT.

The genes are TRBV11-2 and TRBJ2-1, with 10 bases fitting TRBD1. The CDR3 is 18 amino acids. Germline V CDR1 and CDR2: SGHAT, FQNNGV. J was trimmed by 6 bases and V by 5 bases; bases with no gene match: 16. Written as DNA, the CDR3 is TGTGCCAGCAGCATTCGTCCCGTCTACGGGACAGGGGTCAATGAGCAGTTCTTC. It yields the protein CASSIRPVYGTGVNEQFF.

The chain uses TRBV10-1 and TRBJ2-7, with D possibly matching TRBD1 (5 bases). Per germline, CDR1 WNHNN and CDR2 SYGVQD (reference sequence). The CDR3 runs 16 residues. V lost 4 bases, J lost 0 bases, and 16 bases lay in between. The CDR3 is CASSAVPQGSSYEQYV. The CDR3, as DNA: TGCGCCAGCAGTGCAGTACCCCAGGGCAGCTCCTACGAGCAGTACGTC.

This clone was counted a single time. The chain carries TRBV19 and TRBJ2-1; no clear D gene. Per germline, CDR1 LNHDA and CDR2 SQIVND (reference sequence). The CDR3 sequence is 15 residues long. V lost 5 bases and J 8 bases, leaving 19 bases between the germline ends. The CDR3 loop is CASSPLLPGVHEQFF. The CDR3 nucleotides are TGTGCCAGTAGTCCCCTCCTTCCGGGTGTCCATGAGCAGTTCTTC.

CDR3 loop: CASSLGQGKTEAFF. CDR3 DNA sequence: TGTGCCAGCAGCTTGGGCCAGGGGAAAACTGAAGCTTTCTTT. The J gene is TRBJ1-1, the V gene TRBV5-6; D is perhaps TRBD1 (6 bases). Germline values: CDR1 SGHDT, CDR2 YYEEEE. The CDR3 has 14 residues. Trimming left V 0 bases short and J 5 bases short, with 11 bases between.

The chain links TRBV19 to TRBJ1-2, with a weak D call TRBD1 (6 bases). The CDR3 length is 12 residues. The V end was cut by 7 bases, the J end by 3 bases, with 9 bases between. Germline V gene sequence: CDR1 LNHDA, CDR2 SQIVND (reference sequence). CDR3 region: CASNTGYYGYTF. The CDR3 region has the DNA TGTGCCAGTAATACAGGGTACTATGGCTACACCTTC.

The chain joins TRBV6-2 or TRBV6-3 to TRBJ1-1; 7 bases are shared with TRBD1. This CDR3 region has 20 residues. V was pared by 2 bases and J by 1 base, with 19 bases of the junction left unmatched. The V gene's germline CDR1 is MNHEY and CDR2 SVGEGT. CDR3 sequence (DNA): TGTGCCAGCAGTTACCTAAATCCGGGACAGAGTCGTGTTAGGAACACTGAAGCTTTCTTT. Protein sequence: CASSYLNPGQSRVRNTEAFF.

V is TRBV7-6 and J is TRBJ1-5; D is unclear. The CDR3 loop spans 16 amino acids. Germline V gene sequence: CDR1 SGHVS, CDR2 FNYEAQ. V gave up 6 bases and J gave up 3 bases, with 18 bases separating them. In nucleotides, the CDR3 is TGTGCCAGCAGTCCTTACACCGCAGATACCAATCAGCCCCAGCATTTT. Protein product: CASSPYTADTNQPQHF.